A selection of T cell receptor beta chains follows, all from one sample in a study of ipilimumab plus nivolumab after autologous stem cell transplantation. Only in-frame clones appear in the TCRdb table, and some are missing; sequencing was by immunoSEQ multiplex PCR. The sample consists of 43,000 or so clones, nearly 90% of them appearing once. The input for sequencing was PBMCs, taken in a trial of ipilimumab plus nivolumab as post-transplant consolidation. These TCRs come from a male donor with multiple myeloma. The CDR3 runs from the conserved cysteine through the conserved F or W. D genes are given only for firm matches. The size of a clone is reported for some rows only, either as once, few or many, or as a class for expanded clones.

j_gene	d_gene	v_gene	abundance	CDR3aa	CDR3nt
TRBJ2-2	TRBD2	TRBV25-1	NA	CASSAGLAGTNTGELFF	TGTGCCAGCAGTGCCGGACTAGCGGGAACGAACACCGGGGAGCTGTTTTTT
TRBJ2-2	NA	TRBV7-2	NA	CASSFQGLTGELFF	TGTGCCAGCAGCTTTCAGGGGCTGACCGGGGAGCTGTTTTTT
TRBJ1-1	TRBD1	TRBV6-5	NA	CASSYPQGGRAFF	TGTGCCAGCAGTTACCCACAGGGGGGTAGAGCTTTCTTT
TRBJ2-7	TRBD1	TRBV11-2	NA	CASSLTGVYEQYF	TGTGCCAGCAGCCTTACAGGGGTCTACGAGCAGTACTTC
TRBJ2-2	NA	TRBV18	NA	CASSPTRASGELFF	TGTGCCAGCTCACCCACTCGTGCATCGGGGGAGCTGTTTTTT
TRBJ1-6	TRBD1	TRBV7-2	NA	CASSLVGQYVSPLHF	TGTGCCAGCAGCTTAGTGGGACAGTACGTCTCACCCCTCCACTTT
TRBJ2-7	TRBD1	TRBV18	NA	CASSPWTGVSYEQYF	TGTGCCAGCTCACCCTGGACAGGGGTCTCCTACGAGCAGTACTTC
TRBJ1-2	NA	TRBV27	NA	CASSLYYGTQDGYTF	TGTGCCAGCAGTTTGTATTACGGGACTCAGGATGGCTACACCTTC
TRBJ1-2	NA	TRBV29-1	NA	CSVGGGYGYTF	TGCAGCGTTGGAGGGGGCTATGGCTACACCTTC
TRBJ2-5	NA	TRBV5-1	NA	CASSLTSLTGSITETQYF	TGCGCCAGCAGCCTCACCTCCTTAACAGGGTCCATAACAGAGACCCAGTACTTC
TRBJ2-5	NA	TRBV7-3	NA	CASSFQGGIQETQYF	TGTGCCAGCAGCTTTCAGGGGGGGATCCAAGAGACCCAGTACTTC
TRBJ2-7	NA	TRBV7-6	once	CASSSPLSQQYF	TGTGCCAGCAGCTCCCCGCTTTCACAGCAGTACTTC
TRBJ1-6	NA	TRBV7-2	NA	CASSPRWAHNSPLHF	TGTGCCAGCAGCCCCCGGTGGGCCCATAATTCACCCCTCCACTTT
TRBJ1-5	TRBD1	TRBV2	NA	CASREQGPSNQPQHF	TGTGCCAGCAGAGAACAGGGGCCTAGCAATCAGCCCCAGCATTTT
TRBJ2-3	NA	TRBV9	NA	CASSLRGGTDTQYF	TGTGCCAGCAGCCTCCGGGGCGGGACAGATACGCAGTATTTT
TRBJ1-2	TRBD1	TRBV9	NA	CASSESTGPGEGYTF	TGTGCCAGCAGCGAGTCGACAGGGCCAGGGGAAGGCTACACCTTC
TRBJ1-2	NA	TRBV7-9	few	CASSSPGTYYTF	TGTGCCAGCAGCTCACCCGGGACGTACTACACCTTC
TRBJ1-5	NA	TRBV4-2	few	CASSQATGTDQPQHF	TGTGCCAGCAGCCAAGCCACAGGGACTGATCAGCCCCAGCATTTT
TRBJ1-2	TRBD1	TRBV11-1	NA	CASSSRPGQVDGYTF	TGTGCCAGCAGCTCTCGACCGGGACAGGTAGATGGCTACACCTTC
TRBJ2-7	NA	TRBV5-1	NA	CASSLVGQGDEQYF	TGCGCCAGCAGCTTGGTTGGGCAGGGCGACGAGCAGTACTTC
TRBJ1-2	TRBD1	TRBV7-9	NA	CASSFGQAPASGYTF	TGTGCCAGCAGCTTCGGACAGGCCCCGGCTTCCGGCTACACCTTC
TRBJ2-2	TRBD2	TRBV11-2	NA	CASSFGGSLNTGELFF	TGTGCCAGCAGCTTTGGCGGGAGCTTGAACACCGGGGAGCTGTTTTTT
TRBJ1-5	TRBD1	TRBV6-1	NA	CASRGTGVSNQPQHF	TGTGCCAGCAGGGGGACAGGGGTTAGCAATCAGCCCCAGCATTTT
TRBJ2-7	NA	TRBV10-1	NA	CASNLGAGQSEEQYF	TGCGCCAGCAACCTGGGGGCAGGGCAATCTGAAGAGCAGTACTTC
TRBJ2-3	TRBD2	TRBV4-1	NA	CASSQATSGIGDTQYF	TGCGCCAGCAGCCAAGCTACTAGCGGGATAGGGGATACGCAGTATTTT
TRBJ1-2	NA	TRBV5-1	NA	CASGGGTSYGYTF	TGCGCCAGTGGCGGGGGGACCAGCTATGGCTACACCTTC
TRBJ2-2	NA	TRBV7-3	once	CASSLTVTETGELFF	TGTGCCAGCAGCTTAACCGTTACGGAAACCGGGGAGCTGTTTTTT
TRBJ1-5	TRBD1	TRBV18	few	CASSPGQGEQPQHF	TGTGCCAGCTCACCAGGACAGGGAGAACAGCCCCAGCATTTT
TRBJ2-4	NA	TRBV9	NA	CASSVGWLTGAKNIQYF	TGTGCCAGCAGCGTAGGATGGCTGACCGGCGCCAAAAACATTCAGTACTTC
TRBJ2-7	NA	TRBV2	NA	CASSGTEGHEQYF	TGTGCCAGCAGTGGGACCGAGGGGCACGAGCAGTACTTC
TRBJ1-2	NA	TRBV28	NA	CASRPGSPTYGYTF	TGTGCCAGCAGGCCGGGGAGTCCCACCTATGGCTACACCTTC
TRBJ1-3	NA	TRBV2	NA	CASRMTASNTIYF	TGTGCCAGCAGGATGACAGCCTCAAACACCATATATTTT
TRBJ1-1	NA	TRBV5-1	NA	CASSSHSADTEAFF	TGCGCCAGCAGCTCCCACTCAGCCGACACTGAAGCTTTCTTT
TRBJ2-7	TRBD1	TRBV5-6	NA	CASSWDSSYEQYF	TGTGCCAGCAGCTGGGACAGCTCCTACGAGCAGTACTTC
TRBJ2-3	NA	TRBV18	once	CASSRPSTDTQYF	TGTGCCAGCTCACGCCCTAGCACAGATACGCAGTATTTT
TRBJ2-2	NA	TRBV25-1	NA	CASSDRTNTGELFF	TGTGCCAGCAGTGACAGGACGAACACCGGGGAGCTGTTTTTT
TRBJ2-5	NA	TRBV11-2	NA	CASSSGRGVGETQYF	TGTGCCAGCAGCTCGGGACGTGGGGTGGGGGAGACCCAGTACTTC
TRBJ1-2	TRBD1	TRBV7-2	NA	CASSLQGTTGYGYTF	TGTGCCAGCAGCCTACAGGGGACAACAGGGTATGGCTACACCTTC
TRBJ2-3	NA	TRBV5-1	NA	CASSLSPSGPDTQYF	TGCGCCAGCAGCCTCTCCCCCTCAGGCCCAGATACGCAGTATTTT
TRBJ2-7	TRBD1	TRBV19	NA	CASSTLDRESGEQYF	TGTGCCAGTAGTACCCTGGACAGGGAGAGTGGCGAGCAGTACTTC
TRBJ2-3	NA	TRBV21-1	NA	CASSKSTGRDTQYF	TGTGCCAGCAGCAAAAGCACAGGCCGTGATACGCAGTATTTT
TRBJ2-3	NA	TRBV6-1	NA	CASSGDASSGDTDTQYF	TGTGCCAGCAGTGGAGACGCCTCTAGTGGGGACACAGATACGCAGTATTTT
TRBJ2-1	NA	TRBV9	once	CASSAQERGEQFF	TGTGCCAGCAGCGCTCAGGAGAGGGGTGAGCAGTTCTTC
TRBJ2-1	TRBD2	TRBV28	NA	CASSLGGRTYNEQFF	TGTGCCAGCAGTTTGGGCGGGAGGACATACAATGAGCAGTTCTTC
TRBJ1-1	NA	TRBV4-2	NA	CASSLGNTEAFF	TGTGCCAGCAGCTTGGGGAACACTGAAGCTTTCTTT